These 29 T cell receptor beta chains came from one sample sequenced in a study of T cells in Graves' hyperthyroidism and ophthalmopathy. TCR beta CDR3 regions were amplified from RNA transcripts. TCR CDR3 regions were first amplified by RT-PCR with HTBI primers. One entry per CDR3 protein, called by TCRdb with MiXCR from the multiplex PCR reads. The table records 300,000 to 400,000 distinct CDR3 sequences, 15% to 20% of them present only once. Sequencing was carried out using blood. The receptors were sampled from a man aged 18-30 years with Graves' ophthalmopathy.

This clonotype occurred a few times. This chain connects TRBV7-9 to TRBJ1-4; TRBD1 matches at 7 bases. This CDR3 is 15 amino acids long. The ends lost 5 bases at V and 6 bases at J; junction bases unmatched: 9. CDR1 is SEHNR and CDR2 is FQNEAQ in the germline V gene (reference sequence). Here the CDR3 reads CASSTIDREDEKLFF. The CDR3 DNA is TGTGCCAGCAGCACCATCGACAGGGAGGATGAAAAACTGTTTTTT.

This clonotype was detected only a few times. The V call is TRBV11-3, the J call TRBJ2-1, with 11 bases fitting TRBD2. The length of the CDR3 is 13 residues. The germline gives CDR1 SGHNT, CDR2 YENEEA. The ends lost 5 bases at V and 13 bases at J; junction bases unmatched: 7. CDR3 bases: TGTGCCAGCAGCGAAATAGCGGGGGGGCACCAGTTCTTC. It is translated as CASSEIAGGHQFF.

This clonotype was counted at least ten times. The gene calls are TRBV6-1 and TRBJ2-7; possibly TRBD2 for D (6 bases). Trimming took 4 bases from V and 0 from J, leaving 13 bases between them. The CDR3 contains 15 residues. Looked up from germline, CDR1 is MNHNS and CDR2 is SASEGT. This CDR3 is CASSAGTPGSYEQYF. The CDR3, as DNA: TGTGCCAGCAGTGCTGGGACTCCTGGCTCCTACGAGCAGTACTTC.

This chain joins TRBV6-1 and TRBJ1-1, with D unresolved. This CDR3 contains 13 residues. V lost 4 bases and J 6 bases, leaving 12 bases between the germline ends. Germline V gene data show CDR1 as MNHNS and CDR2 as SASEGT. The CDR3 nucleotides read TGTGCCAGCAGTGTGGGCCTCTGGGCTGAAGCTTTCTTT. The encoded protein is CASSVGLWAEAFF.

This clonotype was found a few times. The chain links TRBV3-1 to TRBJ2-2; 11 bases align to TRBD2. Germline lookup yields CDR1 LGHDT and CDR2 YNNKEL (reference sequence). The CDR3 has 18 amino acids. V trimming: 6 bases; J trimming: 2 bases; junction bases outside the gene matches: 11. CDR3 sequence: CASSRAGLAVINTGELFF. The CDR3 nucleotides are TGTGCCAGCAGTCGGGCGGGACTAGCGGTGATCAACACCGGGGAGCTGTTTTTT.

The genes are TRBV19 and TRBJ1-1; D gene uncertain. There are 14 residues in the CDR3. CDR1 LNHDA and CDR2 SQIVND come from the germline V gene (reference sequence). The V end lost 3 bases, the J end lost 1 base, and 9 bases lay between the germline ends. CDR3 in DNA: TGTGCCAGTAGTATCGGGCAGAGGAACACTGAAGCTTTCTTT. This translates into CASSIGQRNTEAFF.

The chain employs TRBV10-1 and TRBJ2-1; D is uncertain. Germline CDR1 reads WNHNN; CDR2 reads SYGVQD (reference sequence). V lost 6 bases, J lost 10 bases, and 13 bases lay in between. There are 12 residues in the CDR3. CDR3 in DNA: TGCGCCAGCAGCCCCGGTTCCGCCGAGCAGTTCTTC. Translating gives CASSPGSAEQFF.

At least ten counts were recorded for this clonotype. The V call is TRBV6-1, the J call TRBJ2-5; D ambiguous. V shed 5 bases and J shed 7 bases, with 23 bases lying between them. The germline V gene encodes CDR1 MNHNS and CDR2 SASEGT. The CDR3 contains 16 residues. This CDR3 is CASSPLGPLPRATQYF. The CDR3 nucleotides read TGTGCCAGCAGTCCCCTCGGACCCCTGCCAAGGGCGACCCAGTACTTC.

The sample holds many counts of this clonotype. The V call is TRBV6-1, the J call TRBJ2-7; 7 bases map to TRBD1. CDR3 length: 13 residues. The V gene end was trimmed by 7 bases and the J gene end by 2 bases; junction bases not matched to a gene: 5. Germline lookup yields CDR1 MNHNS and CDR2 SASEGT. CDR3: CASNGQVAYEQYF. In DNA form, the CDR3 reads TGTGCCAGCAACGGACAGGTGGCCTACGAGCAGTACTTC.

This clonotype was recorded a few times. The DNA of the CDR3 is TGTGCCAGTAAAGGTGGCAGGGGGACGGAAAGGAGCAATCAGCCCCAGCATTTT. This translates into CASKGGRGTERSNQPQHF. V gene TRBV19 combines with J gene TRBJ1-5, with TRBD1 matching over 7 bases. Germline V lookup: CDR1 LNHDA, CDR2 SQIVND (reference sequence). This CDR3 contains 18 residues. Trimming at V came to 7 bases and at J to 1 base, leaving 16 bases not matched to a gene.

The CDR3 nucleotides are TGCGCCAGCAGCTGGAGCGGGACAGTCGATGGCTACACCTTC. Protein sequence: CASSWSGTVDGYTF. The chain combines TRBV5-1 with TRBJ1-2, with 7 bases fitting TRBD1. CDR1 and CDR2 from the germline V gene are SGHRS and YFSETQ. The CDR3 sequence is 14 residues long. The ends lost 3 bases at V and 6 bases at J; junction bases unmatched: 8.

The chain is built from TRBV27 and TRBJ2-3, with 10 bases fitting TRBD2. With 2 bases clipped from V and 6 bases from J, the junction kept 11 bases outside the gene matches. CDR3 length: 17 amino acids. CDR1 and CDR2 (germline): MNHEY, SMNVEV (reference sequence). The CDR3: CASSLIGPSGGPDTQYF. CDR3 bases: TGTGCCAGCAGTTTAATTGGCCCTAGCGGGGGACCCGATACGCAGTATTTT.

This clonotype has a count of ten or more. The chain links TRBV12-3 or TRBV12-4 to TRBJ1-2, with D perhaps matching TRBD1 (6 bases). The CDR3 runs to 14 residues. The germline V and J ends were trimmed by 7 bases and 4 bases, with 16 bases remaining between them. This CDR3 is CASTKGVPIYGYTF. CDR3 bases: TGTGCCAGCACAAAGGGGGTCCCAATCTATGGCTACACCTTC.

This clonotype has a count of ten or more. The J gene is TRBJ2-3, the V gene TRBV2, with D possibly being TRBD1 (6 bases). Germline CDR1 SNHLY, CDR2 FYNNEI. CDR3 length: 15 residues. The V gene lost 7 bases and the J gene lost 3 bases, with 17 bases spanning the gap. The CDR3 here is CASNNGQRGTDTQYF. The CDR3 DNA is TGTGCCAGCAATAACGGACAGAGGGGAACAGATACGCAGTATTTT.

The rearrangement joins TRBV13 to TRBJ1-6; perhaps TRBD1 as D (6 bases). Germline values: CDR1 PRHDT, CDR2 FYEKMQ (reference sequence). Trimming removed 5 bases at V and 7 bases at J, with 9 bases between. The CDR3 has 13 amino acids. CDR3 sequence: CASSRGGNSPLHF. The CDR3 DNA reads as TGTGCCAGCAGCCGAGGGGGGAATTCACCCCTCCACTTT. Combining the CDR3 with reference TRBV13 and TRBJ1-6 gives the whole variable domain AAGVIQSPRHLIKEKRETATLKCYPIPRHDTVYWYQQGPGQDPQFLISFYEKMQSDKGSIPDRFSAQQFSDYHSELNMSSLELGDSALYFCASSRGGNSPLHFGNGTRLTVT.

This clonotype was detected many times. This chain connects TRBV7-8 to TRBJ2-7; possibly TRBD1 for D (6 bases). The CDR3 spans 14 residues. V was clipped by 3 bases and J by 0 bases, with 9 bases between them. Germline loops: CDR1 SGHVS, CDR2 FQNEAQ. CDR3 loop: CASSFQGFSYEQYF. DNA for the CDR3: TGTGCCAGCAGCTTCCAGGGGTTCTCCTACGAGCAGTACTTC.

Only one count was recorded for this clonotype. A read error may account for a junction end that differs from germline. This chain connects TRBV6-5 to TRBJ2-1; D is uncertain. Germline CDR1 MNHEY, CDR2 SVGAGI. This CDR3 contains 16 residues. CDR3 sequence: CASSYSVAFSHNEQFF. In nucleotides, the CDR3 is TGTGCCAGCAGTTACTCCGTAGCCTTCTCCCACAATGAGCAGTTCTTC.

The count of this clonotype is one. V and J are TRBV11-2 and TRBJ2-2; 9 bases fit TRBD1. CDR3 length: 15 residues. Looked up from germline, CDR1 is SGHAT and CDR2 is FQNNGV. Trimming removed 6 bases from V and 8 bases from J; junction bases left unmatched: 10. Written as DNA, the CDR3 is TGTGCCAGCAGACGGACAGGGGAAGGGGGTGGGGAGCTGTTTTTT. This translates into CASRRTGEGGGELFF. Full variable domain (missing parts from reference TRBV11-2 and TRBJ2-2): EAGVAQSPRYKIIEKRQSVAFWCNPISGHATLYWYQQILGQGPKLLIQFQNNGVVDDSQLPKDRFSAERLKGVDSTLKIQPAKLEDSAVYLCASRRTGEGGGELFFGEGSRLTVL.

J is TRBJ2-7 and V is TRBV5-4; 8 bases fit TRBD1. CDR1 and CDR2 (germline): SGHNT, YYREEE (reference sequence). With 5 bases clipped from V and 0 bases from J, the junction kept 7 bases outside the gene matches. The CDR3 is 15 amino acids. The chain's CDR3 is CASSDRQGISYEQYF. The CDR3 DNA reads TGTGCCAGCAGTGATAGACAGGGGATCTCCTACGAGCAGTACTTC.

This sequence joins TRBV7-9 and TRBJ1-2; maybe TRBD1 (5 bases). Looked up from germline, CDR1 is SEHNR and CDR2 is FQNEAQ (reference sequence). V was clipped by 6 bases and J by 4 bases, with 18 bases between them. There are 15 residues in the CDR3. CDR3 region: CASSKIPGRSYGYTF. CDR3 DNA: TGTGCCAGCAGTAAAATTCCGGGACGCAGCTATGGCTACACCTTC.

This clonotype showed up many times. The chain has TRBV5-4 and TRBJ2-5; 9 bases align to TRBD2. CDR3 length: 15 residues. After removal of 0 bases from V and 4 bases from J, the junction contained 4 bases not matched to a gene. CDR1 SGHNT and CDR2 YYREEE come from the germline V gene (reference sequence). The CDR3 is CASSLEAGGVETQYF. In DNA, the CDR3 is TGTGCCAGCAGCTTGGAAGCGGGGGGAGTAGAGACCCAGTACTTC.

The V and J genes are TRBV20-1 and TRBJ2-2; D is tentatively TRBD1 or TRBD2 (5 bases each). Between the trimmed V and J ends, which lost 6 bases and 2 bases, there was a span of 13 bases. Germline V gene sequence: CDR1 DFQATT, CDR2 SNEGSKA (reference sequence). The CDR3 has 14 amino acids. CDR3 loop: CSAEGQENTGELFF. The CDR3 bases are TGCAGTGCCGAGGGGCAGGAAAACACCGGGGAGCTGTTTTTT.

The table lists this clonotype with many counts. The CDR3 bases are TGTGCCAGCAGCTGGGGGGCGAATGGGAAATATGGCTACACCTTC. As protein: CASSWGANGKYGYTF. This sequence joins TRBV11-3 and TRBJ1-2; possibly TRBD1 for D (6 bases). The CDR3 has 15 amino acids. The ends were cut back, 4 bases at V and 5 bases at J, with 17 bases in the middle. Looked up from germline, CDR1 is SGHNT and CDR2 is YENEEA. Full variable domain (rest looked up from reference TRBV11-3 and TRBJ1-2): EAGVVQSPRYKIIEKKQPVAFWCNPISGHNTLYWYLQNLGQGPELLIRYENEEAVDDSQLPKDRFSAERLKGVDSTLKIQPAELGDSAVYLCASSWGANGKYGYTFGSGTRLTVV.

The chain joins TRBV7-9 to TRBJ2-6; no reliable D call. The CDR3 is 12 amino acids. Per germline, CDR1 SEHNR and CDR2 FQNEAQ (reference sequence). Trimming pared 7 bases from V and 1 base from J, leaving 2 bases between. Here the CDR3 DNA reads TGTGCCAGCACATCTGGGGCCAACGTCCTGACTTTC. This gives the protein CASTSGANVLTF.

The chain couples TRBV2 to TRBJ1-4; D might be TRBD1 (5 bases). This CDR3 is 14 amino acids long. V lost 6 bases and J 5 bases, leaving 13 bases between the germline ends. Germline V CDR1 and CDR2: SNHLY, FYNNEI. The CDR3 DNA reads TGTGCCAGCAGGGAGGACACGGGGAATGAAAAACTGTTTTTT. Translated, it gives CASREDTGNEKLFF. The variable domain in full, completed from reference TRBV2 and TRBJ1-4, reads EPEVTQTPSHQVTQMGQEVILRCVPISNHLYFYWYRQILGQKVEFLVSFYNNEISEKSEIFDDQFSVERPDGSNFTLKIRSTKLEDSAMYFCASREDTGNEKLFFGSGTQLSVL.

This clonotype was found many times. The chain uses TRBV20-1 and TRBJ2-7; D gene uncertain. This CDR3 comprises 14 residues. Between the trimmed V and J ends, which lost 0 bases and 7 bases, there was a span of 16 bases. Germline V gene sequence: CDR1 DFQATT, CDR2 SNEGSKA (reference sequence). CDR3 nucleotide sequence: TGCAGTGCTAGAGATATTAATAGGGTGGCGGAGCAGTACTTC. Translating gives CSARDINRVAEQYF.

The chain uses TRBV12-3 or TRBV12-4 and TRBJ2-7, with 8 positions matching TRBD1. J lost 6 bases, V lost 6 bases, and 10 bases had no gene match. The CDR3 extends over 14 amino acids. The CDR3 DNA reads as TGTGCCAGCAGCCCCCCGACAGGGGCCGGCGAGCAGTACTTC. Translating gives CASSPPTGAGEQYF.

This rearrangement joins TRBV18 to TRBJ1-4, with D perhaps TRBD1 (6 bases). The germline gives CDR1 KGHSH, CDR2 LQKENI. V lost 3 bases and J 5 bases, leaving 10 bases between the germline ends. This CDR3 is 14 amino acids long. This CDR3 reads CASSPRGVNEKLFF. The CDR3 DNA follows: TGTGCCAGCTCACCCAGGGGCGTCAATGAAAAACTGTTTTTT.

This CDR3 reads CASSQGPQGPDGGYTF. The CDR3 nucleotides are TGTGCCAGCAGCCAAGGACCCCAGGGGCCGGACGGTGGCTACACCTTC. The V call is TRBV4-2, the J call TRBJ1-2, with D possibly matching TRBD1 (6 bases). The CDR3 is 16 residues long. Germline assignment: CDR1 LGHNA and CDR2 YNFKEQ. The ends were cut back, 1 base at V and 7 bases at J, with 19 bases in the middle.